This section outlines one T cell receptor (beta chain) sequence together with its context. This sample was taken from a study of T cell clones after liver transplantation. Study-wide context: Samples came from ITN030ST, which attempted immunosuppression withdrawal within 2 years of liver transplantation.

Profiling relied on immunoSEQ multiplex PCR, and the TCRdb table lists in-frame clones only, not all of them. The sample has around 100,000 clones, about 88% seen once. Germline V CDR1 and CDR2: LNHDA, SQIVND (reference sequence). This CDR3 comprises 17 residues. V dropped 3 bases and J dropped 3; count of bases not matched to a gene: 11. The sequence came from a human patient who received a liver transplant. Some T cells may be provided by the graft donor. The chain uses TRBV19 and TRBJ2-4; 7 bases agree with TRBD1. The sequences come from CD4+ T cells from blood, collected around 49 months after liver transplant. CDR3 sequence: CASSISNRGGVKNIQYF. The DNA for the CDR3 is TGTGCCAGTAGTATCTCTAACAGGGGTGGGGTCAAAAACATTCAGTACTTC.